This TCR beta chain is drawn from a study of blood T cell repertoires in COVID-19. In the study overall: Acute and convalescent COVID-19 specimens originated in the United States, Italy and Spain. From T cells, B-cell-depleted T cells, or PBMCs came the material, which was cDNA or gDNA.

Original data processing: By means of reference gene primer amplification, nucleated cell counts were estimated. TCRdb keeps only in-frame clones here, not all; method: immunoSEQ multiplex PCR. The DNA was the basis for D and trimming; V, J and clone size are from that table. This table holds roughly 66,000 clones, roughly 82% found once. In germline, CDR1 is SGHRS, CDR2 YFSETQ. Trimming took 4 bases from V and 0 from J; bases not matched to a gene: 7. This CDR3 comprises 16 residues. The sequence was collected from a man aged 60 to 69 with acute or convalescent COVID-19. The chain couples TRBV5-1 to TRBJ1-3; 7 bases agree with TRBD1. The material sequenced was peripheral blood. For the CDR3, the DNA is TGCGCCAGCAGCACAGGGGACGGGAACTCTGGAAACACCATATATTTT. It codes for CASSTGDGNSGNTIYF. The whole variable domain, filled in from reference TRBV5-1 and TRBJ1-3, reads KAGVTQTPRYLIKTRGQQVTLSCSPISGHRSVSWYQQTPGQGLQFLFEYFSETQRNKGNFPGRFSGRQFSNSRSEMNVSTLELGDSALYLCASSTGDGNSGNTIYFGEGSWLTVV.